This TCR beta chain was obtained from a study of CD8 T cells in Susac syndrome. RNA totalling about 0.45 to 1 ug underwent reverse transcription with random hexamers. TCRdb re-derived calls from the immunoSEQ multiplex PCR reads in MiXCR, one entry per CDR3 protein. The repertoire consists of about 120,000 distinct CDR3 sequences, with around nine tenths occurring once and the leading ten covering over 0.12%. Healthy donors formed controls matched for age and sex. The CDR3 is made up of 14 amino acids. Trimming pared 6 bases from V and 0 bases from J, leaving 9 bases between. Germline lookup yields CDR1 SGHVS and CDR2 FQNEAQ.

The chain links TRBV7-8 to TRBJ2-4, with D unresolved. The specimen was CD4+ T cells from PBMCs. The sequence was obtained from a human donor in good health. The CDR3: CASRAHRAKNIQYF. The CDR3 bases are TGTGCCAGCAGGGCGCACCGAGCCAAAAACATTCAGTACTTC.